This T cell receptor (beta chain) is drawn from a study of T-cell reconstitution after alpha-beta-depleted transplantation in children. Construction of the TCRbeta library involved unique molecular identifiers. TCRdb called the PCR reads again in MiXCR, with one record for every CDR3 protein. The sample carries some 640,000 distinct CDR3 sequences, around a sixth recorded once. V gave up 3 bases and J gave up 7 bases, with 12 bases separating them. The CDR3 is 14 residues long. Germline-derived CDR1 and CDR2 are SEHNR and FQNEAQ (reference sequence). This clonotype has only a few counts. The sequence came from a human donor who donated a stem cell graft to a child with acute myeloid leukemia. The chain has TRBV7-9 and TRBJ2-2; D call uncertain. This specimen was PBMCs from the stem cell graft donor, taken from the stem cell graft. The CDR3 DNA reads as TGTGCCAGCAGCTTGAGACAAAACGACGGGGAGCTGTTTTTT. Protein product: CASSLRQNDGELFF. The full variable domain, completed using reference TRBV7-9 and TRBJ2-2, is DTGVSQNPRHKITKRGQNVTFRCDPISEHNRLYWYRQTLGQGPEFLTYFQNEAQLEKSRLLSDRFSAERPKGSFSTLEIQRTEQGDSAMYLCASSLRQNDGELFFGEGSRLTVL.